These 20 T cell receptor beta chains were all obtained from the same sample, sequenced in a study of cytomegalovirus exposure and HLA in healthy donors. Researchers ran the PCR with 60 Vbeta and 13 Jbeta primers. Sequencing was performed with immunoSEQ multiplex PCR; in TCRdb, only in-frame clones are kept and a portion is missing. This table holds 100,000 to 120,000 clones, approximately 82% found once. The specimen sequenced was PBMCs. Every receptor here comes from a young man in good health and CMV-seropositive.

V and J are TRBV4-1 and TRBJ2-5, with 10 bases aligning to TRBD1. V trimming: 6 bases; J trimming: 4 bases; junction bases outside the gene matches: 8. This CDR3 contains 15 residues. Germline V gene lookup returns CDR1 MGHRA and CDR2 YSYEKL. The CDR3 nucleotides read TGCGCCAGCAGTGCACCGGGACAGGGGAGAGAGACCCAGTACTTC. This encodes CASSAPGQGRETQYF.

CDR3 loop: CASSLRDRVYNSPLHF. Here the CDR3 DNA reads TGTGCCAGCAGTCTCCGGGACAGGGTGTATAATTCACCCCTCCACTTT. The chain couples TRBV27 to TRBJ1-6, with 9 bases that match TRBD1. This CDR3 spans 16 amino acids. The germline V gene encodes CDR1 MNHEY and CDR2 SMNVEV (reference sequence). Trimming took 5 bases from V and 4 from J; bases not matched to a gene: 6.

CDR3: CASSLEQGIQPQHF. The CDR3 DNA reads TGTGCCAGCAGCCTTGAACAGGGAATTCAGCCCCAGCATTTT. The V gene is TRBV6-5, the J gene TRBJ1-5; perhaps TRBD1 as D (6 bases). Germline CDR1 MNHEY, CDR2 SVGAGI. The length of the CDR3 is 14 residues. Trimming removed 6 bases at V and 6 bases at J, with 15 bases between.

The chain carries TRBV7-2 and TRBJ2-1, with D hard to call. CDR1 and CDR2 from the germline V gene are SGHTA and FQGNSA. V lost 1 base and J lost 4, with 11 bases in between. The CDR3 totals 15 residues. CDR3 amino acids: CASSLVSALYNEQFF. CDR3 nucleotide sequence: TGTGCCAGCAGCTTAGTATCAGCGCTTTACAATGAGCAGTTCTTC.

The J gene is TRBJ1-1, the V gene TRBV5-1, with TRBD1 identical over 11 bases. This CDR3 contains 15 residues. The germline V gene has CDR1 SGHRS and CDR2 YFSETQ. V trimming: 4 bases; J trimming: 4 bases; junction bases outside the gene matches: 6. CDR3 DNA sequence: TGCGCCAGCAGCGAAGGACAGGGGGCTCTCACTGAAGCTTTCTTT. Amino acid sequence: CASSEGQGALTEAFF.

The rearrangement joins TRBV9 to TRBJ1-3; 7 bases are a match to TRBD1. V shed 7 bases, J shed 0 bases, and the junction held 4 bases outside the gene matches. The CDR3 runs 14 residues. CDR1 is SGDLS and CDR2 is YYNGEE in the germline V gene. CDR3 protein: CASGDSFSGNTIYF. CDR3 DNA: TGTGCCAGCGGGGACAGCTTCTCTGGAAACACCATATATTTT.

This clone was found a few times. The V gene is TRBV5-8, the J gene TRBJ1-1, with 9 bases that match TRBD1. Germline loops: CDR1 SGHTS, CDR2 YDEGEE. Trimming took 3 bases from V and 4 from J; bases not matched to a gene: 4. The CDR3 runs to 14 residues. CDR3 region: CASSSGQGRTEAFF. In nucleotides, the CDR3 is TGTGCCAGCAGCTCGGGACAGGGTCGCACTGAAGCTTTCTTT.

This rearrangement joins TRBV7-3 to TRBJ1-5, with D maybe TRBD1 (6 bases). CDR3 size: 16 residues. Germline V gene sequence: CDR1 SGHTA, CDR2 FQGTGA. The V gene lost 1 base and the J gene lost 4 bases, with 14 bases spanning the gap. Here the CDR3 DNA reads TGTGCCAGCAGCTTAAGTCTCGGACAGCATAATCAGCCCCAGCATTTT. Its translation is CASSLSLGQHNQPQHF.

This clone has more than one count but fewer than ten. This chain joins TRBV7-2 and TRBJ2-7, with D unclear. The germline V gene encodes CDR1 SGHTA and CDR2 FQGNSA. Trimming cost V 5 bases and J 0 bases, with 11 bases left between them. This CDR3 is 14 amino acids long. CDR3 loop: CASSDDTYSYEQYF. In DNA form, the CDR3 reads TGTGCCAGCAGCGACGACACCTACTCCTACGAGCAGTACTTC.

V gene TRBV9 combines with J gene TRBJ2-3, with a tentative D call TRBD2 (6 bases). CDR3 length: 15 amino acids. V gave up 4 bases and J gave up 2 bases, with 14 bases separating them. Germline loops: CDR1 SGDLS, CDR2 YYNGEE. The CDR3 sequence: CASSTDYILTDTQYF. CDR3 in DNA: TGTGCCAGCAGCACGGACTACATCCTCACAGATACGCAGTATTTT.

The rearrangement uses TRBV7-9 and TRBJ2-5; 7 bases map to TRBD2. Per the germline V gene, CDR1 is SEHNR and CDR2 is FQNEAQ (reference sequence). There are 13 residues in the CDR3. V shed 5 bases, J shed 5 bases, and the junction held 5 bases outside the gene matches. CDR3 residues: CASSRGGGETQYF. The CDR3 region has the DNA TGTGCCAGCAGCCGTGGCGGGGGTGAGACCCAGTACTTC.

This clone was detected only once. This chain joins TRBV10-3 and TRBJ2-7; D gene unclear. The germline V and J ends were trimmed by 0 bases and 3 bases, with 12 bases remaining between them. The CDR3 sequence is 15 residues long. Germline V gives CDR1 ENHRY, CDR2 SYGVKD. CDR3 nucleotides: TGTGCCATCAGTGAGTCCCAGACTGGAAACTACGAGCAGTACTTC. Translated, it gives CAISESQTGNYEQYF.

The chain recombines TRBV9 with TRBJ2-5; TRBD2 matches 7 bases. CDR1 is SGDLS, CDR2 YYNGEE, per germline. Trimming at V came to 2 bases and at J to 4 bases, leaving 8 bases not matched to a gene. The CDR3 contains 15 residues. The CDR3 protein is CASSVGAGEGETQYF. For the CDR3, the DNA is TGTGCCAGCAGCGTTGGGGCGGGGGAGGGAGAGACCCAGTACTTC.

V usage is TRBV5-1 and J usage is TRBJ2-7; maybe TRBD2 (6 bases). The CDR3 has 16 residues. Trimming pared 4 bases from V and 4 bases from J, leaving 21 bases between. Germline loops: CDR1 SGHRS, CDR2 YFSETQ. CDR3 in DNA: TGCGCCAGCAGCCCCTTGCCGAGCGCGGGGTGGTACGAGCAGTACTTC. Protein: CASSPLPSAGWYEQYF.

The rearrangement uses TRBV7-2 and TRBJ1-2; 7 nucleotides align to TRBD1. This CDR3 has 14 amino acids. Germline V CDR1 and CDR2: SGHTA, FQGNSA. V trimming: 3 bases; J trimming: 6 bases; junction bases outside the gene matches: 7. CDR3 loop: CASSFLGRGDGYTF. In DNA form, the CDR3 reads TGTGCCAGCAGCTTCCTGGGCAGGGGGGATGGCTACACCTTC.

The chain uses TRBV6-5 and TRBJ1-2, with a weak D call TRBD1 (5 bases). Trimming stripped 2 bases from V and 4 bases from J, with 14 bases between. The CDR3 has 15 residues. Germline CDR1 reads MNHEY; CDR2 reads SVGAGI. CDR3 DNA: TGTGCCAGCAGTTACGCGGGGGTGGAAGGCTATGGCTACACCTTC. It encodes CASSYAGVEGYGYTF.

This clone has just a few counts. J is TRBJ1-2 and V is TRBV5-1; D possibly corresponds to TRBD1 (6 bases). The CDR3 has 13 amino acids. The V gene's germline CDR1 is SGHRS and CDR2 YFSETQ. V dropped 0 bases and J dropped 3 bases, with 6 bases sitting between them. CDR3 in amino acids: CASSLDRDYGYTF. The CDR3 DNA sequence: TGCGCCAGCAGCTTGGACAGGGACTATGGCTACACCTTC.

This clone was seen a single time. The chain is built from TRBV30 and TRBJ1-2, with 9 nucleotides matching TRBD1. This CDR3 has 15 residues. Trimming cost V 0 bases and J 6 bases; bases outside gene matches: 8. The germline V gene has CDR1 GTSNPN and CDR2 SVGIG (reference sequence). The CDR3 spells CAWSVSGTGRNGYTF. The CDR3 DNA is TGTGCCTGGAGTGTATCCGGGACAGGGCGTAATGGCTACACCTTC.

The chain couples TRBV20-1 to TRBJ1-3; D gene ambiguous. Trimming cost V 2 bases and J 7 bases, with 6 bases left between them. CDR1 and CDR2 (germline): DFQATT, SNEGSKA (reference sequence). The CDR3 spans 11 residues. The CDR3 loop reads CSARRGNTIYF. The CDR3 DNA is TGCAGTGCTAGACGAGGTAACACCATATATTTT.

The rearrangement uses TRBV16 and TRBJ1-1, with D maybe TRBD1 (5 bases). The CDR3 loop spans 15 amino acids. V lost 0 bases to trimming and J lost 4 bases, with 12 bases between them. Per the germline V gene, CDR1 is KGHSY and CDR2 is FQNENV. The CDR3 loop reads CASSQSQGSSTEAFF. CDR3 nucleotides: TGTGCCAGCAGCCAATCCCAGGGTTCGAGCACTGAAGCTTTCTTT.